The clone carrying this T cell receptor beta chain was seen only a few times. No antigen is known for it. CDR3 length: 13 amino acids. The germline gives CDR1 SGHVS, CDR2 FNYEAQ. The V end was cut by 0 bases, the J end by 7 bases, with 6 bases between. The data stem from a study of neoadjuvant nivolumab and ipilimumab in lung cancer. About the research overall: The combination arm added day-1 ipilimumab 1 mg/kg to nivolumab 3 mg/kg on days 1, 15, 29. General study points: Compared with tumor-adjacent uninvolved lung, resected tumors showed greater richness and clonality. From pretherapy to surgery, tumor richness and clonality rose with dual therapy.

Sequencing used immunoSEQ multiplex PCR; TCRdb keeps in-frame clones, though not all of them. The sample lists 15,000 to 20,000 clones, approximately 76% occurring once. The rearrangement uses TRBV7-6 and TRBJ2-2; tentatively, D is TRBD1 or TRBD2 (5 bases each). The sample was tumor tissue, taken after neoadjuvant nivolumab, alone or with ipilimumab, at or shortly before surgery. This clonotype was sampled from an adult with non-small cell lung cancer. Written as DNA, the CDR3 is TGTGCCAGCAGCTTAGCGGGGGACGGGGAGCTGTTTTTT. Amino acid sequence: CASSLAGDGELFF.